The 32 T cell receptor beta chains reported below all come from one sample, sequenced in a study of T cell changes during pregnancy in multiple sclerosis. Here immunoSEQ multiplex PCR was the method, and the copy in TCRdb shows in-frame clones only, minus some. Of tens of thousands of clones listed, about 91% are singletons. Sequenced here: peripheral blood, sampled after pregnancy. Receptor source: a female donor with multiple sclerosis, enrolled in a pregnancy study.

The chain uses TRBV9 and TRBJ2-7; 14 bases align to TRBD2. Losses at the gene ends were 4 bases for V and 1 base for J; bases not matched to a gene: 13. Germline V gene lookup returns CDR1 SGDLS and CDR2 YYNGEE. The length of the CDR3 is 19 residues. CDR3 in DNA: TGTGCCAGCAGCCCCCAACATCCGGGACTAGCGGGAGATTCCTACGAGCAGTACTTC. Protein product: CASSPQHPGLAGDSYEQYF.

V usage is TRBV19 and J usage is TRBJ1-1; perhaps TRBD1 as D (6 bases). The CDR3 runs 15 residues. V was pared by 2 bases and J by 1 base, with 11 bases between. Germline CDR1 and CDR2: LNHDA and SQIVND (reference sequence). CDR3 in DNA: TGTGCCAGTAGTATAAGTTCAGGGGCGAACACTGAAGCTTTCTTT. It is translated as CASSISSGANTEAFF.

The chain has TRBV7-8 and TRBJ2-2; D perhaps matches TRBD1 (6 bases). In germline, CDR1 is SGHVS, CDR2 FQNEAQ. The CDR3 totals 13 residues. The V end was cut by 5 bases, the J end by 7 bases, with 11 bases between. The CDR3 loop reads CASSKQGYGELFF. In DNA, the CDR3 is TGTGCCAGCAGCAAACAGGGTTACGGGGAGCTGTTTTTT.

This sequence joins TRBV28 and TRBJ1-1; tentatively, D is TRBD1 (6 bases). Looked up from germline, CDR1 is MDHEN and CDR2 is SYDVKM. V was clipped by 6 bases and J by 5 bases, with 22 bases between them. CDR3 size: 16 residues. Here the CDR3 DNA reads TGTGCCAGCAGGAACTATGGTTCGGGGGGCACAACTGAAGCTTTCTTT. This translates into CASRNYGSGGTTEAFF.

The chain combines TRBV4-2 with TRBJ1-4; TRBD1 matches 10 bases. CDR3 length: 20 residues. In germline, CDR1 is LGHNA, CDR2 YNFKEQ. The V segment lost 4 bases and the J segment 3 bases; nucleotides outside the gene matches: 17. CDR3 nucleotides: TGTGCCAGCAGCCCAACGTCCGGGACAGGGGAATTTCGGGCTAATGAAAAACTGTTTTTT. As protein: CASSPTSGTGEFRANEKLFF.

This chain uses TRBV5-1 with TRBJ2-7; 10 positions agree with TRBD2. After removal of 4 bases from V and 6 bases from J, the junction contained 13 bases not matched to a gene. Germline values: CDR1 SGHRS, CDR2 YFSETQ. This CDR3 region has 16 residues. CDR3 in DNA: TGCGCCAGCAGCCCCCTTGAGGACAGCGGGAGGGTCGAGCAGTACTTC. Encoded protein: CASSPLEDSGRVEQYF.

This sequence joins TRBV7-3 and TRBJ2-7; TRBD1 is a possible D gene (6 bases). The CDR3 has 15 amino acids. Germline V gene data show CDR1 as SGHTA and CDR2 as FQGTGA. V lost 0 bases and J 8 bases, leaving 17 bases between the germline ends. The CDR3 region has the DNA TGTGCCAGCAGCTTAACTCAGGGGCGGCAGGCGAAGCAGTACTTC. Translating it yields CASSLTQGRQAKQYF.

A single count supports this clone. This chain connects TRBV19 to TRBJ2-3; 9 positions agree with TRBD2. Trimming at V came to 3 bases and at J to 4 bases, leaving 5 bases not matched to a gene. This CDR3 comprises 15 residues. Looked up from germline, CDR1 is LNHDA and CDR2 is SQIVND (reference sequence). CDR3 sequence: CASSIGGRVADTQYF. Here the CDR3 DNA reads TGTGCCAGTAGTATCGGCGGGAGGGTCGCAGATACGCAGTATTTT.

This rearrangement joins TRBV5-1 to TRBJ2-7; 7 bases agree with TRBD1. This CDR3 spans 15 amino acids. The ends lost 7 bases at V and 1 base at J; junction bases unmatched: 11. Germline-derived CDR1 and CDR2 are SGHRS and YFSETQ. This CDR3 is CASAKGAGLSYEQYF. CDR3 nucleotide sequence: TGCGCCAGCGCCAAGGGGGCAGGGCTGTCCTACGAGCAGTACTTC. Full variable domain (rest looked up from reference TRBV5-1 and TRBJ2-7): KAGVTQTPRYLIKTRGQQVTLSCSPISGHRSVSWYQQTPGQGLQFLFEYFSETQRNKGNFPGRFSGRQFSNSRSEMNVSTLELGDSALYLCASAKGAGLSYEQYFGPGTRLTVT.

This clone occurred a few times. The CDR3 coding sequence is TGCAGCGCTAAATGGACAGGGCTCGCTATGGGCTACACCTTC. It is translated as CSAKWTGLAMGYTF. The chain uses TRBV29-1 and TRBJ1-2; TRBD1 matches 8 bases. Germline values: CDR1 SQVTM, CDR2 ANQGSEA. This CDR3 is built from 14 residues. The V and J ends lost 7 bases and 8 bases, in that order; junction bases with no gene match: 15. The whole variable domain, filled in from reference TRBV29-1 and TRBJ1-2, reads SAVISQKPSRDICQRGTSLTIQCQVDSQVTMMFWYRQQPGQSLTLIATANQGSEATYESGFVIDKFPISRPNLTFSTLTVSNMSPEDSSIYLCSAKWTGLAMGYTFGSGTRLTVV.

The chain combines TRBV5-4 with TRBJ2-5; D remains unclear. This CDR3 has 11 amino acids. CDR1 and CDR2 (germline): SGHNT, YYREEE (reference sequence). Trimming pared 4 bases from V and 2 bases from J, leaving 3 bases between. CDR3 in DNA: TGTGCCAGCAGCCTTCAAGAGACCCAGTACTTC. As protein: CASSLQETQYF.

The V and J genes are TRBV23-1 and TRBJ2-7, with 15 bases fitting TRBD2. TRBV23-1 is filed as an ORF, its function uncertain. CDR3 length equals 18 residues. Germline trimming cut 2 bases from V and 6 bases from J; bases unmatched to any gene: 11. The CDR3 DNA reads TGCGCCAGCAGTCAAGCTCAAGGACTAGCGGGAGGGCCCGGCGAGCAGTACTTC. Protein: CASSQAQGLAGGPGEQYF.

The chain has TRBV7-7 and TRBJ2-1; 9 positions agree with TRBD2. Germline-derived CDR1 and CDR2 are SSHAT and FNYEAQ (reference sequence). V shed 5 bases, J shed 3 bases, and the junction held 11 bases outside the gene matches. There are 17 residues in the CDR3. The CDR3 DNA follows: TGTGCCAGCAGCCCACTAGGGCTAGCGGGACTCTACAATGAGCAGTTCTTC. It specifies CASSPLGLAGLYNEQFF.

The rearrangement uses TRBV14 and TRBJ2-3; 12 nucleotides line up with TRBD2. Germline V gene sequence: CDR1 SGHDN, CDR2 FVKESK. This CDR3 region has 16 residues. The junction had 5 bases not matched to a gene; V was cut back by 1 base and J by 6 bases. CDR3 in amino acids: CASSQGLAGVADTQYF. CDR3 in DNA: TGTGCCAGCAGCCAAGGACTAGCGGGAGTTGCCGATACGCAGTATTTT.

The rearrangement uses TRBV5-3 and TRBJ2-5, with 8 bases lining up with TRBD1. TRBV5-3 is labeled an ORF, and its function is uncertain. This CDR3 has 15 amino acids. Trimming at V came to 4 bases and at J to 2 bases, leaving 7 bases not matched to a gene. The DNA of the CDR3 is TGTGCCAGAAGCGCGCCGGGACAGGCGCAAGAGACCCAGTACTTC. Its translation: CARSAPGQAQETQYF.

V and J are TRBV18 and TRBJ1-4; D gene ambiguous. V was cut by 3 bases and J by 8 bases, with 13 bases left in between. Germline V gives CDR1 KGHSH, CDR2 LQKENI. The CDR3 runs 14 residues. CDR3 DNA: TGTGCCAGCTCACCGCAGAGCCTGAGGGAAAAACTGTTTTTT. Encoded protein: CASSPQSLREKLFF.

This clone has only one observation. The chain couples TRBV5-4 to TRBJ2-5, with 10 bases fitting TRBD2. CDR3 length equals 15 residues. Per germline, CDR1 SGHNT and CDR2 YYREEE (reference sequence). V shed 2 bases and J 5 bases; nucleotides not matched to a gene: 6. This chain's CDR3 is CASSFSSGSYETQYF. DNA of the CDR3: TGTGCCAGCAGCTTTTCTAGCGGGAGTTATGAGACCCAGTACTTC.

The chain carries TRBV30 and TRBJ2-3; weak D call: TRBD1 (6 bases). V was cut by 5 bases and J by 0 bases, with 18 bases left in between. CDR1 and CDR2 from the germline V gene are GTSNPN and SVGIG (reference sequence). The CDR3 totals 16 residues. The CDR3 nucleotides are TGTGCCTGGGGGGGCCCCAAAAAGGGGAGCACAGATACGCAGTATTTT. Amino acid sequence: CAWGGPKKGSTDTQYF.

This chain joins TRBV19 and TRBJ1-2; no reliable D call. The CDR3 runs to 11 residues. The germline V gene encodes CDR1 LNHDA and CDR2 SQIVND (reference sequence). V lost 7 bases and J lost 3, with 6 bases in between. The CDR3 DNA follows: TGTGCCAGTAATCGGGACTATGGCTACACCTTC. Translating gives CASNRDYGYTF.

V is TRBV11-2 and J is TRBJ1-2, with D unresolved. The CDR3 runs to 14 residues. V shed 5 bases and J shed 8 bases, with 18 bases lying between them. Germline V gives CDR1 SGHAT, CDR2 FQNNGV. CDR3 region: CASSPAGSVEGYTF. The CDR3 DNA follows: TGTGCCAGCAGCCCTGCCGGGTCGGTAGAAGGCTACACCTTC.

The chain has TRBV25-1 and TRBJ2-7; D is unresolved. From germline, CDR1 is MGHDK and CDR2 SYGVNS. The CDR3 totals 14 residues. The V end lost 10 bases, the J end lost 2 bases, and 18 bases lay between the germline ends. CDR3 amino acids: CAISYGAITYEQYF. The CDR3 nucleotides are TGTGCCATCTCTTATGGAGCGATCACCTACGAGCAGTACTTC.

This clone was recorded once. The chain combines TRBV2 with TRBJ2-2; a weak D match, TRBD2 (5 bases). V dropped 7 bases and J dropped 4 bases, with 13 bases sitting between them. Germline V gives CDR1 SNHLY, CDR2 FYNNEI. The CDR3 has 14 residues. The CDR3 nucleotides read TGTGCCAGCAAACTTCTAGCTGGCACCGGGGAGCTGTTTTTT. This sequence encodes CASKLLAGTGELFF.

The genes are TRBV18 and TRBJ2-1, with 7 bases matching TRBD2. The CDR3 contains 20 residues. Germline CDR1 is KGHSH and CDR2 is LQKENI. V was pared by 4 bases and J by 7 bases, with 25 bases of the junction left unmatched. CDR3: CASSLFRLVFGRAVKNEQFF. The CDR3 DNA reads TGTGCCAGCTCACTCTTTCGGTTGGTTTTTGGGAGGGCCGTGAAAAATGAGCAGTTCTTC.

The sample holds one count of this clone. The chain couples TRBV7-3 to TRBJ2-7, with 8 bases identical to TRBD2. Germline CDR1 SGHTA, CDR2 FQGTGA. CDR3 length: 15 residues. V was clipped by 3 bases and J by 7 bases; unmatched bases: 11. The CDR3 DNA sequence: TGTGCCAGCAGCTTCGCGGGAGGCTCCGTGTCGGAGCAGTACTTC. Its protein is CASSFAGGSVSEQYF.

The rearrangement uses TRBV29-1 and TRBJ1-2; a weak D match, TRBD1 (5 bases). Germline lookup yields CDR1 SQVTM and CDR2 ANQGSEA. Trimming took 7 bases from V and 4 from J, leaving 16 bases between them. This CDR3 has 13 residues. CDR3 in amino acids: CSAPEGRTYGYTF. CDR3 nucleotide sequence: TGCAGCGCCCCGGAGGGACGCACCTATGGCTACACCTTC. The variable domain in full, completed from reference TRBV29-1 and TRBJ1-2, reads SAVISQKPSRDICQRGTSLTIQCQVDSQVTMMFWYRQQPGQSLTLIATANQGSEATYESGFVIDKFPISRPNLTFSTLTVSNMSPEDSSIYLCSAPEGRTYGYTFGSGTRLTVV.

V gene TRBV5-1 combines with J gene TRBJ1-3, with TRBD1 matching 7 bases. CDR3 length: 15 residues. V shed 4 bases and J 2 bases; nucleotides not matched to a gene: 6. CDR1 is SGHRS and CDR2 is YFSETQ in the germline V gene. The CDR3 loop reads CASSPEGATGNTIYF. CDR3 DNA: TGCGCCAGCAGCCCAGAGGGGGCGACTGGAAACACCATATATTTT.

The chain couples TRBV5-1 to TRBJ2-3, with 9 bases matching TRBD2. CDR3 length: 15 amino acids. The junction had 5 bases not matched to a gene; V was cut back by 6 bases and J by 0 bases. CDR1 and CDR2 (germline): SGHRS, YFSETQ. CDR3 coding DNA: TGCGCCAGCAACCCTAGCGGGGTTAGCACAGATACGCAGTATTTT. Its translation: CASNPSGVSTDTQYF. The full variable domain, with the rest looked up from reference TRBV5-1 and TRBJ2-3, is KAGVTQTPRYLIKTRGQQVTLSCSPISGHRSVSWYQQTPGQGLQFLFEYFSETQRNKGNFPGRFSGRQFSNSRSEMNVSTLELGDSALYLCASNPSGVSTDTQYFGPGTRLTVL.

The chain uses TRBV19 and TRBJ2-2; 11 bases line up with TRBD2. The length of the CDR3 is 16 residues. The junction had 3 bases not matched to a gene; V was cut back by 5 bases and J by 1 base. Germline-derived CDR1 and CDR2 are LNHDA and SQIVND (reference sequence). In DNA, the CDR3 is TGTGCCAGTAGTGTGACTAGCGGGATGAACACCGGGGAGCTGTTTTTT. Translated, it gives CASSVTSGMNTGELFF.

The gene calls are TRBV10-3 and TRBJ1-4; maybe TRBD1 (5 bases). The CDR3 spans 15 residues. The germline V gene has CDR1 ENHRY and CDR2 SYGVKD. V gave up 2 bases and J gave up 4 bases, with 11 bases separating them. CDR3 in amino acids: CAISEGQGLNEKLFF. The DNA of the CDR3 is TGTGCCATCAGTGAGGGGCAGGGTCTTAATGAAAAACTGTTTTTT.

V is TRBV2 and J is TRBJ2-7; TRBD2 agrees at 13 bases. The germline V gene encodes CDR1 SNHLY and CDR2 FYNNEI. CDR3 length equals 15 residues. V was clipped by 5 bases and J by 2 bases; unmatched bases: 3. The CDR3 loop is CASSQGLAGAYEQYF. CDR3 nucleotides: TGTGCCAGCAGTCAAGGACTAGCGGGAGCCTACGAGCAGTACTTC.

The chain links TRBV19 to TRBJ2-5; 7 bases align to TRBD2. The CDR3 length is 13 residues. In germline, CDR1 is LNHDA, CDR2 SQIVND (reference sequence). J gave up 5 bases and V 5 bases, and 5 bases lay outside the gene matches. The CDR3 bases are TGTGCCAGTAGTGTGGGACTAAGGGAGACCCAGTACTTC. This gives the protein CASSVGLRETQYF.

This clone showed up just once. The chain recombines TRBV19 with TRBJ2-1, with 10 nucleotides matching TRBD2. Trimming removed 6 bases from V and 8 bases from J; junction bases left unmatched: 4. Germline CDR1 LNHDA, CDR2 SQIVND (reference sequence). This CDR3 has 13 residues. The CDR3 loop is CASRGTSVDEQFF. CDR3 nucleotides: TGTGCCAGTAGGGGGACTAGCGTCGATGAGCAGTTCTTC. Based on the CDR3 plus reference TRBV19 and TRBJ2-1, the full variable domain is DGGITQSPKYLFRKEGQNVTLSCEQNLNHDAMYWYRQDPGQGLRLIYYSQIVNDFQKGDIAEGYSVSREKKESFPLTVTSAQKNPTAFYLCASRGTSVDEQFFGPGTRLTVL.